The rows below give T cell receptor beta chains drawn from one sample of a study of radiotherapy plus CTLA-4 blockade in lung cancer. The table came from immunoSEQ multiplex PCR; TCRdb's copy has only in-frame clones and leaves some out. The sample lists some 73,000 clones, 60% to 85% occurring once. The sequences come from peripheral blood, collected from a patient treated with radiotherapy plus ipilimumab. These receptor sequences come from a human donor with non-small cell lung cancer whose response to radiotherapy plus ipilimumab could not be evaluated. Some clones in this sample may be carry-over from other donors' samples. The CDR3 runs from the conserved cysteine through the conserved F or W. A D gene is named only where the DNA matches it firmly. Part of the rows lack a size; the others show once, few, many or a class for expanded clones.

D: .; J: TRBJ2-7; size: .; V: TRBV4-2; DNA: TGTGCCAGCCCCCCGGCGGTCCCCTACGAGCAGTACTTC; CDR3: CASPPAVPYEQYF
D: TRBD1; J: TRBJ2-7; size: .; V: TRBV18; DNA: TGTGCCAGCTCTTCCGGGACAGGGAAGTACGAGCAGTACTTC; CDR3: CASSSGTGKYEQYF
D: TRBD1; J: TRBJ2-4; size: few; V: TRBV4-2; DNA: TGTGCCAGCAGTTTCGAGGGACAGGGGGCTGACATTCAGTACTTC; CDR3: CASSFEGQGADIQYF
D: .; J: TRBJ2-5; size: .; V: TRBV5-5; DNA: TGTGCCAGCAGCTTCGGAGCACGAAAACAAGAGACCCAGTACTTC; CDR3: CASSFGARKQETQYF
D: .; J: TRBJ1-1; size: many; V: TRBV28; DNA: TGTGCCAGCAGTTTGCGACAGATGAACACTGAAGCTTTCTTT; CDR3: CASSLRQMNTEAFF
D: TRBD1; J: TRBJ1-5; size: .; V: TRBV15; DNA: TGTGCCACCAGCAGACGGACAGGGTTTAGCAATCAGCCCCAGCATTTT; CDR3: CATSRRTGFSNQPQHF
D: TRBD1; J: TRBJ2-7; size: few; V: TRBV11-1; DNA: TGTGCCAGCAGCCCTACGACAGGGCTGGAGCAGTACTTC; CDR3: CASSPTTGLEQYF
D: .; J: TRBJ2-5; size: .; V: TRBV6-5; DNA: TGTGCCAGCAGTTACTCAGGGGGAAAGACCCAGTACTTC; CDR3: CASSYSGGKTQYF
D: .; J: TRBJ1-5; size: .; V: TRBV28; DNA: TGTGCCAGCAGCTTAGGTTTAGGGCGGGGCCACGACCAGCCCCAGCATTTT; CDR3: CASSLGLGRGHDQPQHF
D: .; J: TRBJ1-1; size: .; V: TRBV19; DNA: TGTGCCAGTAGTATCAGATTCGGGCAGGGGTTCACTGAAGCTTTCTTT; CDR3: CASSIRFGQGFTEAFF
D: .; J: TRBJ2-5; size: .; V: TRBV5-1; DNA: TGCGCCAGCAGCTTGGACAGGGTCGGGGCAGAGACCCAGTACTTC; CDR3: CASSLDRVGAETQYF
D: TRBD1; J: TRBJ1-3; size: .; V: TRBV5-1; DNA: TGCGCCAGCAGCCCTTCGACAGGGAAGGCTGGAAACACCATATATTTT; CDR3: CASSPSTGKAGNTIYF
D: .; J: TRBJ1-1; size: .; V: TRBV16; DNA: TGTGCCAGCAGCCCGCCGGGAACTGAAGCTTTCTTT; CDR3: CASSPPGTEAFF
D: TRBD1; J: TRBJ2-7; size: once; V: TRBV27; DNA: TGTGCCAGCAGTCTCTCCGGACAGGGCCCCGAGCAGTACTTC; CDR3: CASSLSGQGPEQYF
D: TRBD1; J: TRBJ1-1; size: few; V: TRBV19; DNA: TGTGCCAGTACTAGTACCAGGGGGCGGCGGTCGGGGTCTGAAGCTTTCTTT; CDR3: CASTSTRGRRSGSEAFF
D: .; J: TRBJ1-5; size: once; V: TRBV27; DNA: TGTGCCAGCAGTTTACGAGATCAGCCCCAGCATTTT; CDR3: CASSLRDQPQHF
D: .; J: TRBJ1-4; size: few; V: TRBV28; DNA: TGTGCCAGCCTTCGACAGGCCCATGAAAAACTGTTTTTT; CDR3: CASLRQAHEKLFF
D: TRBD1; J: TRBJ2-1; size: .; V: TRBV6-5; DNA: TGTGCCAGCAGTTACTCGAGAGGGGGCCCCTACAATGAGCAGTTCTTC; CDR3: CASSYSRGGPYNEQFF
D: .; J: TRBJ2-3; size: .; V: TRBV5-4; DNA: TGTGCCAGCAGCGGAGGGGGGGTAACAACAGATACGCAGTATTTT; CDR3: CASSGGGVTTDTQYF
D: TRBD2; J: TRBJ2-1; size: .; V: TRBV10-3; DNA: TGTGCCATCAGTTCGGGGGGTAGCTCCTACAATGAGCAGTTCTTC; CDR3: CAISSGGSSYNEQFF
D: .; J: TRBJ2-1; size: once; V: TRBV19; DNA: TGTGCCAGTAGCCCCGGGACTTCCTTCAATGAGCAGTTCTTC; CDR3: CASSPGTSFNEQFF
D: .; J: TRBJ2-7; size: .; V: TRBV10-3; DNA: TGTGCCATCAGTGGGGCCGTAAGCTACGAGCAGTACTTC; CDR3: CAISGAVSYEQYF
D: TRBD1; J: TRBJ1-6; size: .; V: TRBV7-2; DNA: TGTGCCAGCAGCCCGGAACCCGGGACAGGGTCGTCACCCCTCCACTTT; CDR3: CASSPEPGTGSSPLHF
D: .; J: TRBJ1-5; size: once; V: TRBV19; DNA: TGTGCCAGTAGCAGGGCGGTTAGCAATCAGCCCCAGCATTTT; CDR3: CASSRAVSNQPQHF
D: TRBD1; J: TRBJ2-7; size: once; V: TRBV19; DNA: TGTGCCACCCAACGCCCCGGGACAGGGGGCTACGAGCAGTACTTC; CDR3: CATQRPGTGGYEQYF
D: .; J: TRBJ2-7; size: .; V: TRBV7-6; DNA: TGTGCCAGCAGCTTAGACAGGGCATCGACCTACGAGCAGTACTTC; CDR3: CASSLDRASTYEQYF
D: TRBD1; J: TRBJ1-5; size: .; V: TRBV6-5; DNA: TGTGCCAGCAGTACAGGGGGATCAAGAGATTGGCATTTT; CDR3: CASSTGGSRDWHF
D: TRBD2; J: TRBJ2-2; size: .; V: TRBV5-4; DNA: TGTGCCAGCAGCTTAGGCGGGGGGGACACCGGGGAGCTGTTTTTT; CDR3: CASSLGGGDTGELFF
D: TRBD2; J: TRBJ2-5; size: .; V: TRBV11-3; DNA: TGTGCCAGCAGTGCTAGCGGGGCCGGCTCCCAAGAGACCCAGTACTTC; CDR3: CASSASGAGSQETQYF
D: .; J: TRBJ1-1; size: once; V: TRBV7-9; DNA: TGTGCCAGCAGCTTGTCCCCGAGGGCTGAAGCTTTCTTT; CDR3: CASSLSPRAEAFF
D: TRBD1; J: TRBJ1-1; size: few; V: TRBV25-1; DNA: TGTGCCAGCAGTGAACCCTTCACCGTGGGGACAGAAAGAGGAGCTTTCTTT; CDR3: CASSEPFTVGTERGAFF
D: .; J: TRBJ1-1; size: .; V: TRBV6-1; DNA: TGTGCCAGCAGTGTACAGGTCTCGGGCACTGAAGCTTTCTTT; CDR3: CASSVQVSGTEAFF
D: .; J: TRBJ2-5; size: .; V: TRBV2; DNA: TGTGCCCCCTTTGGGGGCGGGGGAAACCAAGAGACCCAGTACTTC; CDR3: CAPFGGGGNQETQYF
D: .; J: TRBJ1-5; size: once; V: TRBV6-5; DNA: TGTGCCAGCAGTCGTGGGCGTGGCAATCAGCCCCAGCATTTT; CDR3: CASSRGRGNQPQHF
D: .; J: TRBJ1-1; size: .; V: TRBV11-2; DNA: TGTGCCAGCAGCTTAGACTGGAACACTGAAGCTTTCTTT; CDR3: CASSLDWNTEAFF
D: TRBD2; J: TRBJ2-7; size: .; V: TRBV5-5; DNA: TGTGCCAGCAGCTTGGAGGTGCGGGGGGGAAGATCCTACGAGCAGTACTTC; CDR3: CASSLEVRGGRSYEQYF
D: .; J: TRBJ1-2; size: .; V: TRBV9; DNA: TGTGCCAGCAGCTTCACAACCTATGGCTACACCTTC; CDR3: CASSFTTYGYTF
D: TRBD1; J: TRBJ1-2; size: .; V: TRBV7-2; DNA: TGTGCCAGCAGCTTAGAGGCAGTCGACAGGGGAAATGGCTACACCTTC; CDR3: CASSLEAVDRGNGYTF